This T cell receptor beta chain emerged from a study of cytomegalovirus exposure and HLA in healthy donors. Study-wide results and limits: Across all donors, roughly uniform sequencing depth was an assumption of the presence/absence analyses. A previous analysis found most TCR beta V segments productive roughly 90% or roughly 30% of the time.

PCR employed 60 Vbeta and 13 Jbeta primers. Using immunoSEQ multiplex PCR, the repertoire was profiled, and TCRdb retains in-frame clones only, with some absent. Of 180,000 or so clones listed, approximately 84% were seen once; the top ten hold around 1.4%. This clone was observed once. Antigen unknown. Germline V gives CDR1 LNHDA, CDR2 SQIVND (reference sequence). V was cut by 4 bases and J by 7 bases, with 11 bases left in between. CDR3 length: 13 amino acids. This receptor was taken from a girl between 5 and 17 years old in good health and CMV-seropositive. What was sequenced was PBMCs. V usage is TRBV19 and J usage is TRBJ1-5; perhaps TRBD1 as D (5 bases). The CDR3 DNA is TGTGCCAGTAGTACCAGGGTCAGACAGCCCCAGCATTTT. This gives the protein CASSTRVRQPQHF.